The 14 T cell receptor beta chains in this list originate from one sample, sequenced in a study of T cells in Graves' hyperthyroidism and ophthalmopathy. The source material, RNA transcripts, was used to amplify TCR beta CDR3 regions. In the first-round RT-PCR of the TCR CDR3, the HTBI primer set was used. Via MiXCR, TCRdb re-called the multiplex PCR reads, giving one row per CDR3 protein. The table lists fewer than 550,000 distinct CDR3 sequences, roughly a quarter of them singletons. The sequenced sample was blood. All receptors come from a woman in her twenties or thirties with Graves' ophthalmopathy.

V gene TRBV6-5 combines with J gene TRBJ2-5; D remains ambiguous. CDR1 is MNHEY and CDR2 is SVGAGI in the germline V gene. The V gene lost 0 bases and the J gene lost 5 bases, with 7 bases spanning the gap. This CDR3 is built from 13 residues. This CDR3 reads CASSYSAKETQYF. As DNA, the CDR3 is TGTGCCAGCAGTTACTCAGCCAAGGAGACCCAGTACTTC.

This clonotype occurred many times. The chain recombines TRBV12-3 or TRBV12-4 with TRBJ2-7; D gene unclear. The V gene lost 6 bases and the J gene lost 3 bases, with 21 bases spanning the gap. The CDR3 runs to 16 residues. This chain's CDR3 is CASSLAWGGAYYEQYF. The CDR3 nucleotides are TGTGCCAGCAGCCTGGCGTGGGGTGGCGCCTACTACGAGCAGTACTTC.

Many counts were recorded for this clonotype. The chain couples TRBV15 to TRBJ2-7; 11 nucleotides agree with TRBD1. Germline lookup yields CDR1 LNHNV and CDR2 YYDKDF (reference sequence). This CDR3 is built from 15 residues. Trimming took 3 bases from V and 4 from J; bases not matched to a gene: 5. As DNA, the CDR3 is TGTGCCACCAGCAGGGACAGGGGGCAAAGTTACGAGCAGTACTTC. Translated, it gives CATSRDRGQSYEQYF.

The rearrangement joins TRBV6-2 or TRBV6-3 to TRBJ2-5, with D perhaps assigned TRBD1 or TRBD2 (5 bases each). Germline V gives CDR1 MNHEY, CDR2 SVGEGT. The CDR3 loop spans 15 amino acids. V was clipped by 2 bases and J by 5 bases, with 15 bases between them. CDR3 sequence (DNA): TGTGCCAGCAGTTACCTCCGGGGCAGCGTGGAGACCCAGTACTTC. Encoded protein: CASSYLRGSVETQYF.

Only a few counts were recorded for this clonotype. The chain joins TRBV4-1 to TRBJ1-2; D not certain. The CDR3 length is 14 residues. The V end was cut by 1 base, the J end by 4 bases, with 10 bases between. CDR1 and CDR2 from the germline V gene are MGHRA and YSYEKL. The CDR3 DNA reads TGCGCCAGCAGCCAAGTCGGGCTTGGCTATGGCTACACCTTC. Its protein is CASSQVGLGYGYTF.

The CDR3 nucleotides read TGTGCCTGGAGCGCCACAGGGGTCGAGACCCAGTACTTC. Translation gives CAWSATGVETQYF. The chain joins TRBV30 to TRBJ2-5, with 7 nucleotides matching TRBD1. Losses at the gene ends were 3 bases for V and 5 bases for J; bases not matched to a gene: 6. This CDR3 is 13 amino acids long. Per germline, CDR1 GTSNPN and CDR2 SVGIG (reference sequence). Full variable domain (rest looked up from reference TRBV30 and TRBJ2-5): SQTIHQWPATLVQPVGSPLSLECTVEGTSNPNLYWYRQAAGRGLQLLFYSVGIGQISSEVPQNLSASRPQDRQFILSSKKLLLSDSGFYLCAWSATGVETQYFGPGTRLLVL.

This clonotype showed up many times. CDR3 coding DNA: TGTGCCAGCAGCGCTCGGACAGGACTACCATATGGCTACACCTTC. The encoded protein is CASSARTGLPYGYTF. This chain uses TRBV7-8 with TRBJ1-2; 7 bases match TRBD1. This CDR3 spans 15 amino acids. Unmatched junction bases numbered 11, after V lost 5 bases and J lost 5 bases. Germline V gives CDR1 SGHVS, CDR2 FQNEAQ.

This clonotype showed up just a few times. The chain carries TRBV19 and TRBJ2-5; 12 bases fit TRBD1. Germline V CDR1 and CDR2: LNHDA, SQIVND (reference sequence). V dropped 5 bases and J dropped 4; count of bases not matched to a gene: 5. The CDR3 runs 15 residues. CDR3 region: CASSEWDRGRETQYF. The CDR3 DNA reads TGTGCCAGTAGTGAATGGGACAGGGGGCGAGAGACCCAGTACTTC.

V is TRBV30 and J is TRBJ2-2; D is unresolved. Per germline, CDR1 GTSNPN and CDR2 SVGIG (reference sequence). The CDR3 extends over 14 amino acids. Trimming removed 3 bases from V and 1 base from J, with 9 bases in between. The CDR3 is CAWRSKGNTGELFF. The CDR3 bases are TGTGCCTGGAGATCAAAGGGGAACACCGGGGAGCTGTTTTTT.

This clonotype was recorded at least ten times. The chain uses TRBV11-2 and TRBJ2-5; TRBD1 agrees at 7 bases. CDR1 and CDR2 from the germline V gene are SGHAT and FQNNGV. The CDR3 is 15 residues long. The junction had 4 bases not matched to a gene; V was cut back by 3 bases and J by 0 bases. In DNA, the CDR3 is TGTGCCAGCAGCTTTGAACAGGGGTACCAAGAGACCCAGTACTTC. Amino acids: CASSFEQGYQETQYF.

This clonotype was picked up many times. The gene calls are TRBV20-1 and TRBJ1-1, with D perhaps TRBD1 (6 bases). V was pared by 0 bases and J by 7 bases, with 9 bases between. The CDR3 loop spans 12 amino acids. CDR1 is DFQATT and CDR2 is SNEGSKA in the germline V gene (reference sequence). The CDR3 region is CSAREGGLEAFF. Here the CDR3 DNA reads TGCAGTGCTAGAGAAGGGGGACTTGAAGCTTTCTTT.

This clonotype was seen at least ten times. CDR3 sequence (DNA): TGTGCCAGCAGTTTCCGGACAGGATGGGATGGCTACACCTTC. Its translation: CASSFRTGWDGYTF. J is TRBJ1-2 and V is TRBV6-2 or TRBV6-3; the match to TRBD1 covers 7 bases. The CDR3 has 14 residues. Per the germline V gene, CDR1 is MNHEY and CDR2 is SVGEGT. With 4 bases clipped from V and 6 bases from J, the junction kept 8 bases outside the gene matches.

This clonotype was seen ten or more times. The J gene is TRBJ1-2, the V gene TRBV11-1; 10 bases match TRBD1. The CDR3 runs 17 residues. With V trimmed by 2 bases and J by 6 bases, 12 bases remained unmatched. Looked up from germline, CDR1 is SGHAT and CDR2 is FQDESV (reference sequence). This CDR3 is CASSLRVDRGWKDGYTF. In DNA, the CDR3 is TGTGCCAGCAGCTTACGGGTGGACAGGGGGTGGAAGGATGGCTACACCTTC.

This clonotype has ten or more counts. This sequence joins TRBV2 and TRBJ2-2; perhaps TRBD1 as D (5 bases). The CDR3 is 14 amino acids. Per the germline V gene, CDR1 is SNHLY and CDR2 is FYNNEI. With 6 bases removed from V and 6 bases from J, the gap between germline ends came to 14 bases. CDR3 sequence: CASSQPGSAGELFF. CDR3 nucleotide sequence: TGTGCCAGCAGCCAACCAGGGTCGGCCGGGGAGCTGTTTTTT.